This TCR beta chain was obtained from a study of blood T cell repertoires in COVID-19. At the level of the study: Some COVID-19 samples were acute and others convalescent; all came from the United States, Italy and Spain.

Per the authors' pipeline: Reference gene primers were amplified, and this amplification served to estimate nucleated cell counts. Data came from immunoSEQ multiplex PCR; TCRdb stores just in-frame clones and leaves some out. V and J calls plus clone size are reproduced from that table; the DNA served to infer D and trimming. Of some 200,000 clones in the sample, 84% are singletons; the top ten hold over 1.2%. V was clipped by 7 bases and J by 2 bases, with 11 bases between them. Looked up from germline, CDR1 is SQVTM and CDR2 is ANQGSEA. This CDR3 region has 13 residues. This TCR derives from a woman between 40 and 55 years old who had recovered from COVID-19. This rearrangement joins TRBV29-1 to TRBJ2-2; possibly TRBD2 for D (6 bases). Sequenced: peripheral blood. The CDR3 loop is CSGGGHNTGELFF. CDR3 DNA sequence: TGCAGCGGGGGAGGACACAACACCGGGGAGCTGTTTTTT.